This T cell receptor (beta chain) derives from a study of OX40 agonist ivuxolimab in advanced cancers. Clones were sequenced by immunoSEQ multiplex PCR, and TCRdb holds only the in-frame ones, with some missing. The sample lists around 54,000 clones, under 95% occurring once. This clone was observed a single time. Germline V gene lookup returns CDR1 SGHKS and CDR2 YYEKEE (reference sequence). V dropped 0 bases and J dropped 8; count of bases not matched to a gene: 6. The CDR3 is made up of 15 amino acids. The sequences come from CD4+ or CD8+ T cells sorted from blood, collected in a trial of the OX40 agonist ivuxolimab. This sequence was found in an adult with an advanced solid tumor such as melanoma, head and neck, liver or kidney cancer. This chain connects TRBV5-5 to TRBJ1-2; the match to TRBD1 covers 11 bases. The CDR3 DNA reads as TGTGCCAGCAGCTTGGCCGGACAGGGGGCGCAGGGCTACACCTTC. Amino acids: CASSLAGQGAQGYTF.